Below, 24 T cell receptor beta chains from the same sample are listed, as sequenced in a study of beta chain features in type 1 diabetes. Sequencing targeted expressed TCRB transcripts, as all isolated RNA had been reverse transcribed. Some clones are missing from TCRdb's copy, which holds only in-frame ones; the method was immunoSEQ multiplex PCR. The sample holds fewer than 500,000 clones, approximately 15% seen once. Sequencing was carried out using naive CD4+ T cells from blood. The origin of the receptors is a man aged 25-40 years in good health.

The V gene is TRBV30, the J gene TRBJ2-1; 11 positions agree with TRBD2. With 3 bases clipped from V and 3 bases from J, the junction kept 4 bases outside the gene matches. The CDR3 runs 15 residues. The germline gives CDR1 GTSNPN, CDR2 SVGIG (reference sequence). The CDR3, as DNA: TGTGCCTGGAGCTCTGGGACTAGCGGCTACAATGAGCAGTTCTTC. This translates into CAWSSGTSGYNEQFF.

This clone came up a few times. This chain uses TRBV2 with TRBJ1-1; D may be TRBD1 (5 bases). The CDR3 is 16 residues long. The germline CDR1 and CDR2 sequences are SNHLY and FYNNEI. Trimming stripped 7 bases from V and 1 base from J, with 19 bases between. The CDR3 nucleotides read TGTGCCAGCACCTCGCGCCGACAGAGGGGGAACACTGAAGCTTTCTTT. It specifies CASTSRRQRGNTEAFF.

This clone turned up a few times. V gene TRBV5-4 combines with J gene TRBJ1-3; tentative D call: TRBD1 (6 bases). The germline V gene encodes CDR1 SGHNT and CDR2 YYREEE (reference sequence). V gave up 4 bases and J gave up 2 bases, with 13 bases separating them. The CDR3 runs to 15 residues. The CDR3 sequence is CASSPTGTAGNTIYF. CDR3 sequence (DNA): TGTGCCAGCAGCCCTACAGGGACTGCTGGAAACACCATATATTTT.

The chain couples TRBV7-2 to TRBJ2-1, with a possible D match to TRBD2 (5 bases). V gave up 0 bases and J gave up 5 bases, with 11 bases separating them. CDR3 size: 15 residues. CDR1 and CDR2 (germline): SGHTA, FQGNSA. The CDR3 coding sequence is TGTGCCAGCAGCTTAGCCCAGCGGTCCCACAATGAGCAGTTCTTC. It is translated as CASSLAQRSHNEQFF.

This clone was observed a handful of times. The genes are TRBV6-5 and TRBJ2-4; D remains ambiguous. The germline V gene has CDR1 MNHEY and CDR2 SVGAGI. V was pared by 4 bases and J by 1 base, with 8 bases between. This CDR3 contains 14 residues. Here the CDR3 DNA reads TGTGCCAGCAGTTTGGCCAGGGCCAAAAACATTCAGTACTTC. This codes for CASSLARAKNIQYF.

This clone was seen a handful of times. V is TRBV20-1 and J is TRBJ2-5, with TRBD1 as a possible D gene (5 bases). The CDR3 spans 10 residues. Trimming shortened V by 7 bases and J by 3 bases, and 6 bases separated the two germline ends. CDR1 and CDR2 from the germline V gene are DFQATT and SNEGSKA (reference sequence). CDR3 loop: CSVREETQYF. As DNA, the CDR3 is TGCAGTGTCAGGGAAGAGACCCAGTACTTC.

This clone was detected only a few times. The identical CDR3 is also encoded by other nucleotide sequences in the sample. The gene calls are TRBV7-2 and TRBJ2-5; D not certain. The V end lost 4 bases, the J end lost 5 bases, and 5 bases lay between the germline ends. CDR3 length: 11 amino acids. CDR1 is SGHTA and CDR2 is FQGNSA in the germline V gene. This CDR3 is CASSSGETQYF. In DNA form, the CDR3 reads TGTGCCAGCAGCTCGGGTGAGACCCAGTACTTC.

The chain combines TRBV28 with TRBJ2-1, with no clear D. V was cut by 8 bases and J by 2 bases, with 4 bases left in between. Germline loops: CDR1 MDHEN, CDR2 SYDVKM. This CDR3 comprises 11 residues. The CDR3 spells CASGPYNEQFF. The CDR3 region has the DNA TGTGCCAGCGGCCCCTACAATGAGCAGTTCTTC.

The rearrangement uses TRBV5-4 and TRBJ1-2; D not certain. Germline V gene data show CDR1 as SGHNT and CDR2 as YYREEE (reference sequence). The CDR3 is made up of 12 amino acids. Trimming pared 0 bases from V and 7 bases from J, leaving 7 bases between. The CDR3 bases are TGTGCCAGCAGCTTGGCTGACGGTGGCTACACCTTC. It yields the protein CASSLADGGYTF.

The V gene is TRBV29-1, the J gene TRBJ1-5; 9 nucleotides align to TRBD1. The CDR3 has 13 residues. Germline V gene sequence: CDR1 SQVTM, CDR2 ANQGSEA. V lost 7 bases, J lost 4 bases, and 5 bases stayed unmatched. CDR3 sequence: CSGGQGPNQPQHF. The CDR3 region has the DNA TGCAGCGGCGGACAGGGGCCGAATCAGCCCCAGCATTTT.

This clone has a handful of counts. The chain is built from TRBV30 and TRBJ1-1; D remains ambiguous. V was clipped by 0 bases and J by 2 bases, with 7 bases between them. Germline V gives CDR1 GTSNPN, CDR2 SVGIG (reference sequence). The CDR3 loop spans 13 amino acids. CDR3 loop: CAWSVGSNTEAFF. CDR3 in DNA: TGTGCCTGGAGTGTCGGCAGTAACACTGAAGCTTTCTTT. The variable domain in full, completed from reference TRBV30 and TRBJ1-1, reads SQTIHQWPATLVQPVGSPLSLECTVEGTSNPNLYWYRQAAGRGLQLLFYSVGIGQISSEVPQNLSASRPQDRQFILSSKKLLLSDSGFYLCAWSVGSNTEAFFGQGTRLTVV.

This clone was picked up a small number of times. This chain joins TRBV7-9 and TRBJ2-7, with 7 bases matching TRBD2. V shed 3 bases and J 4 bases; nucleotides not matched to a gene: 3. CDR3 size: 13 residues. Germline values: CDR1 SEHNR, CDR2 FQNEAQ (reference sequence). Written as DNA, the CDR3 is TGTGCCAGCAGCTTGGGAGGGGTATACGAGCAGTACTTC. It yields the protein CASSLGGVYEQYF. Together with reference TRBV7-9 and TRBJ2-7, the CDR3 gives the full variable domain: DTGVSQNPRHKITKRGQNVTFRCDPISEHNRLYWYRQTLGQGPEFLTYFQNEAQLEKSRLLSDRFSAERPKGSFSTLEIQRTEQGDSAMYLCASSLGGVYEQYFGPGTRLTVT.

This chain uses TRBV15 with TRBJ2-5, with TRBD1 matching over 10 bases. Germline CDR1 reads LNHNV; CDR2 reads YYDKDF (reference sequence). Trimming cost V 5 bases and J 5 bases; bases outside gene matches: 8. The CDR3 spans 15 residues. CDR3 sequence: CATSVTGTGVETQYF. CDR3 nucleotide sequence: TGTGCCACCAGCGTCACCGGGACAGGGGTGGAGACCCAGTACTTC.

The chain couples TRBV18 to TRBJ2-5, with D tentatively TRBD2 (7 bases). In germline, CDR1 is KGHSH, CDR2 LQKENI. The CDR3 contains 13 residues. V was trimmed by 5 bases and J by 3 bases, leaving 10 bases between them. The CDR3 protein is CASSGGAEETQYF. DNA for the CDR3: TGTGCCAGCTCAGGGGGGGCGGAAGAGACCCAGTACTTC.

This clone occurred a few times. The chain has TRBV7-9 and TRBJ1-4; TRBD1 matches at 8 bases. The germline V gene has CDR1 SEHNR and CDR2 FQNEAQ (reference sequence). This CDR3 has 13 residues. Trimming at V came to 4 bases and at J to 5 bases, leaving 0 bases not matched to a gene. CDR3 residues: CASSWTGNEKLFF. CDR3 sequence (DNA): TGTGCCAGCAGCTGGACAGGGAATGAAAAACTGTTTTTT.

This clone was picked up a small number of times. The rearrangement links TRBV9 to TRBJ1-4, with D uncertain. CDR1 and CDR2 (germline): SGDLS, YYNGEE. CDR3 length: 15 residues. The ends were cut back, 6 bases at V and 4 bases at J, with 16 bases in the middle. CDR3 loop: CASKGFEGLNEKLFF. The DNA for the CDR3 is TGTGCCAGCAAAGGTTTCGAGGGTCTTAATGAAAAACTGTTTTTT. Variable domain in full (rest from reference TRBV9 and TRBJ1-4): DSGVTQTPKHLITATGQRVTLRCSPRSGDLSVYWYQQSLDQGLQFLIQYYNGEERAKGNILERFSAQQFPDLHSELNLSSLELGDSALYFCASKGFEGLNEKLFFGSGTQLSVL.

The V and J genes are TRBV4-1 and TRBJ2-2, with TRBD2 matching 8 bases. V dropped 8 bases and J dropped 3; count of bases not matched to a gene: 14. The CDR3 consists of 17 residues. Germline CDR1 is MGHRA and CDR2 is YSYEKL. CDR3: CASGLRGLAGHTGELFF. Here the CDR3 DNA reads TGCGCCAGCGGATTAAGGGGATTAGCGGGACACACCGGGGAGCTGTTTTTT.

The chain uses TRBV9 and TRBJ2-3; D uncertain. V was shortened by 3 bases and J by 1 base, with 9 bases between the two germline ends. Germline CDR1 reads SGDLS; CDR2 reads YYNGEE. The CDR3 runs to 14 residues. As DNA, the CDR3 is TGTGCCAGCAGCGCCCAAGCTGGCACAGATACGCAGTATTTT. It yields the protein CASSAQAGTDTQYF.

The genes are TRBV5-1 and TRBJ2-3; 8 bases agree with TRBD1. Germline loops: CDR1 SGHRS, CDR2 YFSETQ. Trimming cost V 4 bases and J 0 bases; bases outside gene matches: 7. The CDR3 consists of 16 residues. The CDR3 reads CASSPWTGTSTDTQYF. The CDR3 nucleotides are TGCGCCAGCAGCCCGTGGACAGGGACTAGCACAGATACGCAGTATTTT.

This chain connects TRBV4-2 to TRBJ2-1; the D gene could be TRBD1 or TRBD2 (6 bases each). The CDR3 runs to 16 residues. V dropped 1 base and J dropped 3 bases, with 13 bases sitting between them. Germline V gives CDR1 LGHNA, CDR2 YNFKEQ. The CDR3 reads CASSQASGGHYNEQFF. CDR3 bases: TGTGCCAGCAGCCAAGCGTCCGGGGGACACTACAATGAGCAGTTCTTC.

The chain has TRBV7-2 and TRBJ2-7, with 7 bases that match TRBD1. Unmatched junction bases numbered 6, after V lost 7 bases and J lost 0 bases. Germline lookup yields CDR1 SGHTA and CDR2 FQGNSA. The CDR3 consists of 14 residues. CDR3 bases: TGTGCCAGCAAACCGGGACAGATCTCCTACGAGCAGTACTTC. It is translated as CASKPGQISYEQYF.

There are a few counts of this clone. The chain is built from TRBV9 and TRBJ2-2; D is uncertain. V was cut by 0 bases and J by 1 base, with 4 bases left in between. Germline loops: CDR1 SGDLS, CDR2 YYNGEE. The CDR3 sequence is 14 residues long. The CDR3 sequence: CASSVGGNTGELFF. CDR3 coding DNA: TGTGCCAGCAGCGTAGGTGGGAACACCGGGGAGCTGTTTTTT.

The chain links TRBV29-1 to TRBJ1-6; 11 positions agree with TRBD1. The J segment lost 10 bases and the V segment lost 4 bases, leaving 3 bases of the junction unmatched. Germline V gene sequence: CDR1 SQVTM, CDR2 ANQGSEA. This CDR3 has 13 residues. CDR3 nucleotide sequence: TGCAGCGTTGCGGGACAGGGGGGATCACCCCTCCACTTT. It is translated as CSVAGQGGSPLHF.

This chain connects TRBV7-2 to TRBJ1-2, with TRBD1 as a possible D gene (5 bases). The germline V and J ends were trimmed by 5 bases and 4 bases, with 14 bases remaining between them. CDR1 is SGHTA and CDR2 is FQGNSA in the germline V gene. The CDR3 totals 14 residues. The DNA of the CDR3 is TGTGCCAGCAGCCCGGGGACGGGGGGCTATGGCTACACCTTC. Translation gives CASSPGTGGYGYTF.